This TCR beta chain was recorded in a study of T cells in Graves' hyperthyroidism and ophthalmopathy. Study-level information: Peripheral blood samples were taken at initial diagnosis, prior to any treatment. Study-level results: Onset of ophthalmopathy came a median 6.5 months after the model predicted it. Most expanded thyroid clonotypes above 0.001 also appeared in blood.

RNA transcripts gave rise to amplified TCR beta CDR3 regions. With the HTBI primer set, the TCR CDR3 went through a first round of RT-PCR. Using its own MiXCR run on the multiplex PCR reads, TCRdb lists one record per CDR3 protein. The table lists about 96,000 distinct CDR3 sequences, roughly half of them singletons, with around 30% in the top ten. The CDR3 has 13 amino acids. V lost 4 bases and J 8 bases, leaving 15 bases between the germline ends. CDR1 is SGDLS and CDR2 is YYNGEE in the germline V gene. The PBMCs were sourced from fresh peripheral blood (approximately 9 ml). This clonotype showed up many times. Its target is unknown.

Material: blood. The rearrangement links TRBV9 to TRBJ1-2, with a weak D call TRBD1 (6 bases). This receptor was taken from a woman aged 40 to 55 with Graves' hyperthyroidism. CDR3 residues: CASSRGGQGGYTF. CDR3 sequence (DNA): TGTGCCAGCAGCAGGGGGGGGCAAGGGGGCTACACCTTC. Together with reference TRBV9 and TRBJ1-2, the CDR3 gives the full variable domain: DSGVTQTPKHLITATGQRVTLRCSPRSGDLSVYWYQQSLDQGLQFLIQYYNGEERAKGNILERFSAQQFPDLHSELNLSSLELGDSALYFCASSRGGQGGYTFGSGTRLTVV.